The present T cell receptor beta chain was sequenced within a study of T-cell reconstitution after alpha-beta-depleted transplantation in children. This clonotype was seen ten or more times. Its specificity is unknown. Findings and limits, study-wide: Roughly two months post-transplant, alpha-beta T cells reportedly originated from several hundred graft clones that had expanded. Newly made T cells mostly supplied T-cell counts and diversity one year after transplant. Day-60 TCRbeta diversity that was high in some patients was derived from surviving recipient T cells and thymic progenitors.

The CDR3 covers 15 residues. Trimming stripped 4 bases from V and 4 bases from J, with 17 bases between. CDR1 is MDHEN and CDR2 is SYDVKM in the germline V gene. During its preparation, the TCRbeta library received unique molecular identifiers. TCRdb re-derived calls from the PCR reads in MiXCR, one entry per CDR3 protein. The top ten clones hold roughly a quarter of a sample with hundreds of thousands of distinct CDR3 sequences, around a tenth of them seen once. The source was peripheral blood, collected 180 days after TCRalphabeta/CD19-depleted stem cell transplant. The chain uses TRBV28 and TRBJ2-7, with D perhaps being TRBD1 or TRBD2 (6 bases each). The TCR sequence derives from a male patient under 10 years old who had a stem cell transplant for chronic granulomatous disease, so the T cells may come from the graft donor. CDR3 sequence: CASSSPPGAAYEQYF. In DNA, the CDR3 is TGTGCCAGCAGTTCCCCCCCGGGGGCTGCTTACGAGCAGTACTTC.